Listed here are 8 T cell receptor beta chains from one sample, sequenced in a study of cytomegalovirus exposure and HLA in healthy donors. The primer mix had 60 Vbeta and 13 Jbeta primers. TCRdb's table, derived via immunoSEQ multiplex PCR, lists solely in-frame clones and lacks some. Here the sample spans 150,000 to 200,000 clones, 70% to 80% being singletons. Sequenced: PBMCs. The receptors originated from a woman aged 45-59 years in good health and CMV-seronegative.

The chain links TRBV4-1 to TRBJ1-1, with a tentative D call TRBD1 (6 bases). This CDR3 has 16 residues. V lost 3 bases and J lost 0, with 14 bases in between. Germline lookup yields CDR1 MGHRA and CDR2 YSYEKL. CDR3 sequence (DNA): TGCGCCAGCAGCCACCAACCCGGGACACTGAACACTGAAGCTTTCTTT. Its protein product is CASSHQPGTLNTEAFF.

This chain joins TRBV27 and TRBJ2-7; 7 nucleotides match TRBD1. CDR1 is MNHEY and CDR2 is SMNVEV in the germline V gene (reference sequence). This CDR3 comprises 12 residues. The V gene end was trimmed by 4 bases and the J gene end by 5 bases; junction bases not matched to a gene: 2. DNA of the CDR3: TGTGCCAGCAGTTCGACAGGGCACGAGCAGTACTTC. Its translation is CASSSTGHEQYF.

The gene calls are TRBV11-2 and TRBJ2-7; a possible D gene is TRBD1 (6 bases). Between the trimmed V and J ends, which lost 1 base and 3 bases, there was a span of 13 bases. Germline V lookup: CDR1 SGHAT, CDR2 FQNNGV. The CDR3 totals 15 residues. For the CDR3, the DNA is TGTGCCAGCAGCTTAGTTACCAGGGGCATCTACGAGCAGTACTTC. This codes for CASSLVTRGIYEQYF.

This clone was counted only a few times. The CDR3 here is CASRWDRASEQYF. In DNA form, the CDR3 reads TGTGCCAGCAGATGGGACAGGGCCTCCGAGCAGTACTTC. The chain couples TRBV6-1 to TRBJ2-7; 9 bases align to TRBD1. The CDR3 is made up of 13 amino acids. V lost 6 bases, J lost 6 bases, and 6 bases stayed unmatched. CDR1 and CDR2 (germline): MNHNS, SASEGT.

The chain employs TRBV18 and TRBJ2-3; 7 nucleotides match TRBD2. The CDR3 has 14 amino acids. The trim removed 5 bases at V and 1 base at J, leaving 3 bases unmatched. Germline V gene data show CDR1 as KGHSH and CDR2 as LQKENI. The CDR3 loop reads CASSSTSGTDTQYF. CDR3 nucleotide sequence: TGTGCCAGCTCATCCACTAGCGGCACAGATACGCAGTATTTT.

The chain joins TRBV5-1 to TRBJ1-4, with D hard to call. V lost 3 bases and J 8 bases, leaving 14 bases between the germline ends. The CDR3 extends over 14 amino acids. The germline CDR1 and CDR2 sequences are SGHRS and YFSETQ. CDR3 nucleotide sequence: TGCGCCAGCAGCTCGGGAGGTGATCAGGAAAAACTGTTTTTT. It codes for CASSSGGDQEKLFF.

The CDR3 DNA reads as TGCGCCAGCAGCTCCGAGGATCGAGCGGGAGGGCCTTACGAGCAGTACTTC. It translates to CASSSEDRAGGPYEQYF. The genes are TRBV5-1 and TRBJ2-7; 10 bases align to TRBD2. V gave up 3 bases and J gave up 4 bases; unmatched junction bases: 13. CDR3 length: 17 amino acids. Per the germline V gene, CDR1 is SGHRS and CDR2 is YFSETQ.

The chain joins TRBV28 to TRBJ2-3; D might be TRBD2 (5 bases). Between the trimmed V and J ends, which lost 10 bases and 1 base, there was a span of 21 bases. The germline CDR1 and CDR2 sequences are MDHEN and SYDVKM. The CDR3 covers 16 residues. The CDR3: CATTTPSPTRTDTQYF. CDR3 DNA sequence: TGTGCCACCACGACCCCTAGCCCGACCCGCACAGATACGCAGTATTTT. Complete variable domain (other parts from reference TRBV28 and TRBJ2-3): DVKVTQSSRYLVKRTGEKVFLECVQDMDHENMFWYRQDPGLGLRLIYFSYDVKMKEKGDIPEGYSVSREKKERFSLILESASTNQTSMYLCATTTPSPTRTDTQYFGPGTRLTVL.